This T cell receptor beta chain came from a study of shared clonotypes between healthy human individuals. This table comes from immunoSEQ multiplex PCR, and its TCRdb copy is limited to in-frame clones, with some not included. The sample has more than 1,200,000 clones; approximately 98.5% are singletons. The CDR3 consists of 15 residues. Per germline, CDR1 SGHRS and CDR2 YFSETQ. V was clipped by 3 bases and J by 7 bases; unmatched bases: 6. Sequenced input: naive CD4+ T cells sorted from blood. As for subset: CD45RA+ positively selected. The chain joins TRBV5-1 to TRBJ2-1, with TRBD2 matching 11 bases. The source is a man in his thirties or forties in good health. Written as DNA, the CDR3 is TGCGCCAGCAGCTGGGGACTAGCGGACGGGAATGAGCAGTTCTTC. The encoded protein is CASSWGLADGNEQFF.